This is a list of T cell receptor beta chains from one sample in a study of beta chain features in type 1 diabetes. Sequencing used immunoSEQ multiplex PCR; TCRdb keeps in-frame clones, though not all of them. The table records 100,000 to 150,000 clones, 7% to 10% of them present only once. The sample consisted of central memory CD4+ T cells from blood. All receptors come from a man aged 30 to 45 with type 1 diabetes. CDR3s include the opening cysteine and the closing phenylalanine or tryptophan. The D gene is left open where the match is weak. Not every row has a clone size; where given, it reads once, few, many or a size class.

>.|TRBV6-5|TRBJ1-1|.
TGTGCCAGCAGTTACTCGGCGGGGAACACTGAAGCTTTCTTT
CASSYSAGNTEAFF
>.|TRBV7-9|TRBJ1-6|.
TGTGCCAGCAACAACAGGGATAATTCACCCCTCCACTTT
CASNNRDNSPLHF
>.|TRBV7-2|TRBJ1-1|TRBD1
TGTGCCAGCAGTCGGGACAGTCTAGGGGCTTTCTTT
CASSRDSLGAFF
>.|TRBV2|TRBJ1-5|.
TGTGCCAGCAGTCGGGCAGGGAGGGACAATCAGCCCCAGCATTTT
CASSRAGRDNQPQHF
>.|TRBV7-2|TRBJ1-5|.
TGTGCCAGCAGCTTAAGTCCGAGCAGGGCTCAGCCCCAGCATTTT
CASSLSPSRAQPQHF
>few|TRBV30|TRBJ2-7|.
TGTGCCTGGAGACGCGATTTGGGGGCGTACTTC
CAWRRDLGAYF
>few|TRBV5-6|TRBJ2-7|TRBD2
TGTGCCAGCAGCCCTCGACTAGCGGGGACTCACGAGCAGTACTTC
CASSPRLAGTHEQYF
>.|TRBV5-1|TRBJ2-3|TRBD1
TGCGCCAGCAAGAACAGGGGGCAGGGGTCGCCGCAGTATTTT
CASKNRGQGSPQYF
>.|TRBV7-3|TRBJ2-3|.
TGTGCCAGCGCCTTCGAGGGCATCGGCGATACGCAGTATTTT
CASAFEGIGDTQYF
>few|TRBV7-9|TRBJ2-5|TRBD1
TGTGCCAGCAGCCCGACAGGGAGAGGAGAGACCCAGTACTTC
CASSPTGRGETQYF
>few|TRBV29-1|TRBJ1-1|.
TGCAGCGTCCGGGAGCGGGGGGCTGAAGCTTTCTTT
CSVRERGAEAFF
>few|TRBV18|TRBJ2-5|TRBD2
TGTGCCAGCTCACTAGCGGGGGATCTGGAGACCCAGTACTTC
CASSLAGDLETQYF
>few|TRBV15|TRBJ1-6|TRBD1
TGTGCCACCAAAAACCTTAGACAGGGGGCAAATTCACCCCTCCACTTT
CATKNLRQGANSPLHF
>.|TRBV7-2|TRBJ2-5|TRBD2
TGTGCCAGCAGCTCGGGACTAGTGGTTGAGACCCAGTACTTC
CASSSGLVVETQYF
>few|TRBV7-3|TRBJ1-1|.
TGTGCCAGCAACCGTCAGGGTCGCACTGAAGCTTTCTTT
CASNRQGRTEAFF
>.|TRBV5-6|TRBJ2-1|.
TGTGCCAGCAGCTCGACACTGAGCTCCTACAATGAGCAGTTCTTC
CASSSTLSSYNEQFF
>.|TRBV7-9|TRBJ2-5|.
TGTGCCAGCAGCCCCAAGAGGATAAGGGGGGAGACCCAGTACTTC
CASSPKRIRGETQYF
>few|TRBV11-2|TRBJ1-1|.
TGTGCCAGCAGCTTCTCAGGGGCCACTGAAGCTTTCTTT
CASSFSGATEAFF
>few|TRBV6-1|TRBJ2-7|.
TGTGCCAGCAGTGGTAGCGTACAGGGTTGGTACGAGCAGTACTTC
CASSGSVQGWYEQYF
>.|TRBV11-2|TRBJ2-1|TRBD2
TGTGCCAGCAGCTCTCCGGGGGGGCTCGGTGGTGAGCAGTTCTTC
CASSSPGGLGGEQFF
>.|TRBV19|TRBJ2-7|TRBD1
TGTGCCAGTAATACAGGGGGGCCTCTTAACGAGCAGTACTTC
CASNTGGPLNEQYF
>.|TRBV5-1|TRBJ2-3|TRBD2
TGCGCCAGCAGCCAGGGGACTAGCGGGGTTACAGATACGCAGTATTTT
CASSQGTSGVTDTQYF
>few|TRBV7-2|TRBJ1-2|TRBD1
TGTGCCAGCAGCTCACCTAGACAGGGAGTCAATGGCTACACCTTC
CASSSPRQGVNGYTF
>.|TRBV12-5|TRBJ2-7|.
TGTGCTAGTGGCACCGGCTACGAGCAGTACTTC
CASGTGYEQYF
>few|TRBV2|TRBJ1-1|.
TGTGCCAGCAGGGTAACAGGGAACACTGAAGCTTTCTTT
CASRVTGNTEAFF
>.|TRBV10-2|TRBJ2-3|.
TGCGCCAGCAGGTTGGCTAGAGGGCCAGATACGCAGTATTTT
CASRLARGPDTQYF
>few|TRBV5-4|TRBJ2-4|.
TGTGCCAGCAGCTTATCTTCCGGGGAAAAAAACATTCAGTACTTC
CASSLSSGEKNIQYF
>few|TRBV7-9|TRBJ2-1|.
TGTGCCAGCAGCGATACCGCGGGGAATGAGCAGTTCTTC
CASSDTAGNEQFF
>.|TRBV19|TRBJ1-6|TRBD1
TGTGCCAGTAGTAAATCCGGGACAGGGGTTTACTCACCCCTCCACTTT
CASSKSGTGVYSPLHF
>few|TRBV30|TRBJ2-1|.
TGTGCCTGGAGTGTACTAACGTTCTACAATGAGCAGTTCTTC
CAWSVLTFYNEQFF
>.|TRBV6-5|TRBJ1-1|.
TGTGCCAGCAGTAACCCTACAGGGAACACTGAAGCTTTCTTT
CASSNPTGNTEAFF
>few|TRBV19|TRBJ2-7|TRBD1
TGTGCCAGTAGTTTACAGGGGGCTGGCTCCTACGAGCAGTACTTC
CASSLQGAGSYEQYF
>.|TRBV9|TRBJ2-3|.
TGTGCCAGCAGCGTATTAGGGGTGACAGATACGCAGTATTTT
CASSVLGVTDTQYF
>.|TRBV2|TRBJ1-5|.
TGTGCCAGCCTTCCCGGGGTCCTAGAAGGACAGCCCCAGCATTTT
CASLPGVLEGQPQHF
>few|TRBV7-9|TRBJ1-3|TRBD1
TGTGCCAGCAGCGACAGGGACAGGGGAGGAAACACCATATATTTT
CASSDRDRGGNTIYF
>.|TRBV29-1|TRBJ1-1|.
TGCAGCGTTGAAGGCAGGAACACTGAAGCTTTCTTT
CSVEGRNTEAFF
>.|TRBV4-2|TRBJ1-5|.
TGTGCCAGCAGCCAAGACAGCGTTAGCAATCAGCCCCAGCATTTT
CASSQDSVSNQPQHF
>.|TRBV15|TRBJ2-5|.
TGTGCCACCAGCAGAGATCTGGCTTATCGGACCCAGTACTTC
CATSRDLAYRTQYF
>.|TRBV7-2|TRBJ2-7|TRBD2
TGTGCCAGCAGCTTCAGCGGGGGGGCAGAGGAGCAGTACTTC
CASSFSGGAEEQYF
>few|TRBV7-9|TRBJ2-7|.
TGTGCCAGCAGCTTAGGGCAGGCGAACTACGAGCAGTACTTC
CASSLGQANYEQYF
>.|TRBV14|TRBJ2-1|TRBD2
TGTGCCAGCAGCCCCTTCGGGGGGGCTAGCCCCTCCAATGAGCAGTTCTTC
CASSPFGGASPSNEQFF
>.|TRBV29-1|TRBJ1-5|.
TGCAGCGTTGCTACAGGGAATAGCAATCAGCCCCAGCATTTT
CSVATGNSNQPQHF
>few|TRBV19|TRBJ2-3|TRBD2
TGTGCCAGTCGGACTAGCGGGGGGGCGGCAGATACGCAGTATTTT
CASRTSGGAADTQYF
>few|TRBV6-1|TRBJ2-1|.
TGTGCCATCAGTGGACAGAATGAGCAGTTCTTC
CAISGQNEQFF
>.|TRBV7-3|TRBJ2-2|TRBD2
TGTGCCAGCAGCTTGGCTAGCGGTGGGAACACCGGGGAGCTGTTTTTT
CASSLASGGNTGELFF
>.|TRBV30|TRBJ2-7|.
TGTGCCTGGAGTGAGGGGGGGCGGTACGAGCAGTACTTC
CAWSEGGRYEQYF
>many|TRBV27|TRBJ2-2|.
TGTGCCAGCAGTTTTCAGGGGATAGGTACCGGGGAGCTGTTTTTT
CASSFQGIGTGELFF
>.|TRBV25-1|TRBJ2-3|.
TGTGCCAGCAGTTGGGGCCGCAGAACAGATACGCAGTATTTT
CASSWGRRTDTQYF
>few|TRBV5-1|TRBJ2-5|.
TGCGCCAGCAGCGTACAAGAGACCCAGTACTTC
CASSVQETQYF
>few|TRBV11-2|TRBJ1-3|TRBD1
TGTGCCAGCAGCGTAGCTCGGCCCGGGACAGGGTCTGGAAACACCATATATTTT
CASSVARPGTGSGNTIYF
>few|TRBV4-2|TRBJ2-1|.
TGTGCCAGCAGCGGGGGGGCCATGAATGAGCAGTTCTTC
CASSGGAMNEQFF
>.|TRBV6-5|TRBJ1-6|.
TGTGCCAGCAAATTGTTGGGGGGAGATTCACCCCTCCACTTT
CASKLLGGDSPLHF
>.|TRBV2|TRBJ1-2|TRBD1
TGTGCCAGCAGTCTGGGACAGGGGGTGGCTGACTATGGCTACACCTTC
CASSLGQGVADYGYTF
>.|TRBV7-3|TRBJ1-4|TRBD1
TGTGCCAGCAGCCTGACCGGGACAGGGGGAGAAAAACTGTTTTTT
CASSLTGTGGEKLFF
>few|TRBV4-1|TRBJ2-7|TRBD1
TGCGCCAGCAGCCAAGAGGGAAGGGGGCGGAACGAGCAGTACTTC
CASSQEGRGRNEQYF
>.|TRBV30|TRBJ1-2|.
TGTGCCTGGACCGTGGGGGGGACGGTGAACTATGGCTACACCTTC
CAWTVGGTVNYGYTF
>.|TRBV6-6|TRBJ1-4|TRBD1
TGTGCCAGCAGTTCACCAGGACAGGGGGCAGGAAAACTGTTTTTT
CASSSPGQGAGKLFF